Listed below are T cell receptor beta chains from one sample, sequenced in a study of blood T cell repertoires in COVID-19. Produced via immunoSEQ multiplex PCR; TCRdb's table is partial and in-frame only. The repertoire holds around 300,000 clones, 83% seen once, with 8.5% to 9.5% in the top ten. The specimen was peripheral blood. These receptors originate from a woman in her 50s who had recovered from COVID-19. Each CDR3 is given with its conserved first and last residue. A D gene is named only where the DNA matches it firmly. Size is omitted from some rows. Given values are once, few, many or a class for expanded clones.

J gene: TRBJ1-2
V gene: TRBV20-1
D gene: NA
clone size: NA
CDR3 protein: CSASAGAGYGYTF
CDR3 DNA: TGCAGTGCTAGTGCAGGGGCGGGCTATGGCTACACCTTC

J gene: TRBJ1-2
V gene: TRBV20-1
D gene: NA
clone size: once
CDR3 protein: CSAREGHGYTF
CDR3 DNA: TGCAGTGCCCGGGAGGGGCATGGCTACACCTTC

J gene: TRBJ1-1
V gene: TRBV24-1
D gene: NA
clone size: NA
CDR3 protein: CATRGGTNTEAFF
CDR3 DNA: TGTGCCACCAGGGGAGGGACGAACACTGAAGCTTTCTTT

J gene: TRBJ2-3
V gene: TRBV5-1
D gene: NA
clone size: NA
CDR3 protein: CASSFYGITTDTQYF
CDR3 DNA: TGCGCCAGCAGCTTCTATGGTATTACCACAGATACGCAGTATTTT

J gene: TRBJ1-6
V gene: TRBV18
D gene: TRBD1
clone size: NA
CDR3 protein: CASSPATGVNSPLHF
CDR3 DNA: TGTGCCAGCTCACCCGCCACAGGGGTTAATTCACCCCTCCACTTT

J gene: TRBJ2-7
V gene: TRBV9
D gene: NA
clone size: NA
CDR3 protein: CASSVGPNTYEQYF
CDR3 DNA: TGTGCCAGCAGCGTAGGCCCCAACACCTACGAGCAGTACTTC

J gene: TRBJ2-5
V gene: TRBV6-4
D gene: TRBD1
clone size: NA
CDR3 protein: CASSRTGGLGRETQYF
CDR3 DNA: TGTGCCAGCAGCCGAACAGGGGGCTTAGGGCGGGAGACCCAGTACTTC

J gene: TRBJ2-5
V gene: TRBV7-2
D gene: TRBD2
clone size: NA
CDR3 protein: CASSFVGSGGARETQYF
CDR3 DNA: TGTGCCAGCAGCTTTGTGGGAAGCGGGGGGGCGAGGGAGACCCAGTACTTC

J gene: TRBJ2-1
V gene: TRBV9
D gene: TRBD2
clone size: NA
CDR3 protein: CASSVAPGGGDEQFF
CDR3 DNA: TGTGCCAGCAGCGTAGCCCCGGGGGGGGGCGATGAGCAGTTCTTC

J gene: TRBJ2-1
V gene: TRBV27
D gene: TRBD2
clone size: NA
CDR3 protein: CASSWAGGNEQFF
CDR3 DNA: TGTGCCAGCAGTTGGGCGGGGGGCAATGAGCAGTTCTTC

J gene: TRBJ2-1
V gene: TRBV27
D gene: TRBD1
clone size: NA
CDR3 protein: CASNGRSRGNEQFF
CDR3 DNA: TGTGCCAGCAATGGCAGGAGCAGGGGGAATGAGCAGTTCTTC

J gene: TRBJ1-1
V gene: TRBV18
D gene: NA
clone size: NA
CDR3 protein: CASSMGALGTEAFF
CDR3 DNA: TGTGCCAGCTCAATGGGGGCCCTTGGGACTGAAGCTTTCTTT

J gene: TRBJ2-1
V gene: TRBV7-8
D gene: NA
clone size: NA
CDR3 protein: CASSWATGEQFF
CDR3 DNA: TGTGCCAGCAGCTGGGCGACCGGTGAGCAGTTCTTC

J gene: TRBJ2-7
V gene: TRBV27
D gene: NA
clone size: NA
CDR3 protein: CASSLRGYEQYF
CDR3 DNA: TGTGCCAGCAGTTTACGGGGGTACGAGCAGTACTTC

J gene: TRBJ1-4
V gene: TRBV30
D gene: TRBD1
clone size: NA
CDR3 protein: CAWSMAGGEKLFF
CDR3 DNA: TGTGCCTGGAGTATGGCAGGGGGAGAAAAACTGTTTTTT

J gene: TRBJ2-1
V gene: TRBV4-3
D gene: TRBD2
clone size: NA
CDR3 protein: CASSQVWGSGRARKSYNEQFF
CDR3 DNA: TGCGCCAGCAGCCAAGTCTGGGGTAGCGGGAGGGCCCGTAAGTCCTACAATGAGCAGTTCTTC